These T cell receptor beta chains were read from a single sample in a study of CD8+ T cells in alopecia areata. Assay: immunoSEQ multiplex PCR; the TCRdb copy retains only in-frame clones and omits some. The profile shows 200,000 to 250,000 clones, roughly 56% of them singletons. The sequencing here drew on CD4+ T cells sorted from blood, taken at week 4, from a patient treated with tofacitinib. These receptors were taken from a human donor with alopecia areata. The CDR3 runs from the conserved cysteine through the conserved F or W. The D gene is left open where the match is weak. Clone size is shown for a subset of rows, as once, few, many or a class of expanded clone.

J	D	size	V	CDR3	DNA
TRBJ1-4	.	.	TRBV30	CAWTAAKKTDKNEKLFF	TGTGCCTGGACCGCTGCAAAAAAGACAGATAAAAATGAAAAACTGTTTTTT
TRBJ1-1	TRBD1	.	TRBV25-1	CASTHRTGRNTEAFF	TGTGCCAGCACTCACCGGACAGGGCGAAACACTGAAGCTTTCTTT
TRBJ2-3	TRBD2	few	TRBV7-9	CASSLGASGGTDTQYF	TGTGCCAGCAGCTTAGGGGCTAGCGGGGGCACAGATACGCAGTATTTT
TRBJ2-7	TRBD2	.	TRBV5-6	CASSPGGREQYF	TGTGCCAGCAGCCCCGGGGGGAGAGAGCAGTACTTC
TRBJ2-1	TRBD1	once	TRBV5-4	CASSPAGTGSSYNEQFF	TGTGCCAGCAGCCCCGCCGGGACAGGGAGCTCCTACAATGAGCAGTTCTTC
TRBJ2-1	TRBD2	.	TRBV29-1	CSVDSGVDNEQFF	TGCAGCGTTGACAGCGGGGTAGACAATGAGCAGTTCTTC
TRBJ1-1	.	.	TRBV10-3	CAISAPGGTEAFF	TGTGCCATCAGCGCCCCTGGGGGAACTGAAGCTTTCTTT
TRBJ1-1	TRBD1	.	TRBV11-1	CASSPGQSLSTEAFF	TGTGCCAGCAGCCCGGGACAGAGCCTTTCCACTGAAGCTTTCTTT
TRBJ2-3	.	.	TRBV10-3	CAIKTADTQYF	TGTGCCATCAAGACGGCAGATACGCAGTATTTT
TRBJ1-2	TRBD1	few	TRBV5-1	CASSPRAGTGGGGYTF	TGCGCCAGCAGCCCTAGGGCCGGGACAGGGGGCGGTGGCTACACCTTC
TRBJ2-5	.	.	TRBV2	CASIRGNQETQYF	TGTGCCAGCATTAGGGGTAACCAAGAGACCCAGTACTTC
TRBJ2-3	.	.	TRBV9	CASSVVRAYPSTDTQYF	TGTGCCAGCAGCGTAGTTCGAGCGTACCCAAGCACAGATACGCAGTATTTT
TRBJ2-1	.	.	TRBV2	CASNAERRSSYNEQFF	TGTGCCAGCAATGCCGAGAGGCGTAGCTCCTACAATGAGCAGTTCTTC
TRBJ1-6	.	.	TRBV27	CASSFLNSPLHF	TGTGCCAGCAGTTTCTTAAATTCACCCCTCCACTTT
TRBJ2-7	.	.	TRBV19	CASSIVLSGDISYEQYF	TGTGCCAGTAGTATAGTTCTTAGTGGAGACATCTCCTACGAGCAGTACTTC
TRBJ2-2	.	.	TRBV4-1	CASSQREQTGELFF	TGCGCCAGCAGCCAACGGGAACAAACCGGGGAGCTGTTTTTT
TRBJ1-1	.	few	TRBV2	CGRRGSGNTEAFF	TGTGGTCGGAGGGGATCGGGAAACACTGAAGCTTTCTTT
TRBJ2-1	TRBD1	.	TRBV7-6	CASSYMTGAYNEQFF	TGTGCCAGCAGCTACATGACAGGGGCCTACAATGAGCAGTTCTTC
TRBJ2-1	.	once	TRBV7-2	CASSLGGSRYNEQFF	TGTGCCAGCAGCTTAGGGGGTAGCCGATACAATGAGCAGTTCTTC
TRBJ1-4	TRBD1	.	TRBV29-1	CSTMDRGLGEKLFF	TGCAGCACAATGGACAGGGGGCTGGGGGAAAAACTGTTTTTT
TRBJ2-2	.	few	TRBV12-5	CASGDETTNTGELFF	TGTGCTAGTGGTGACGAGACAACAAACACCGGGGAGCTGTTTTTT
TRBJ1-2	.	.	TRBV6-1	CASSYKGNFYGYTF	TGTGCCAGCAGTTATAAGGGGAATTTCTATGGCTACACCTTC
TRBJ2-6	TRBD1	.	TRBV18	CASSPVTGAGANVLTF	TGTGCCAGCTCACCCGTCACAGGGGCCGGGGCCAACGTCCTGACTTTC
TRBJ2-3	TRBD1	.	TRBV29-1	CSDTGANTDTQYF	TGCAGCGACACAGGGGCCAACACAGATACGCAGTATTTT